The 18 T cell receptor beta chains below were found in one sample sequenced in a study of radiation and T cells in renal cell carcinoma. This sample's time point: baseline pretreatment blood. Noted treatment: 15 Gy SBRT to primary tumor, nephrectomy 4 weeks later. Method: immunoSEQ multiplex PCR; TCRdb's copy keeps in-frame clones and lacks some. Among 87,000 or so clones, roughly 90% were seen once, and the ten largest hold approximately 8.4%. This specimen consisted of blood, obtained from a patient whose treatment included radiotherapy and nephrectomy. Receptors were obtained from a man aged 45-60 years with renal cell carcinoma.

This clone has just a few counts. The chain combines TRBV2 with TRBJ2-1; D may be TRBD2 (6 bases). The CDR3 runs to 14 residues. The germline gives CDR1 SNHLY, CDR2 FYNNEI. The ends were cut back, 3 bases at V and 9 bases at J, with 15 bases in the middle. This CDR3 reads CASSDRTKESEQFF. CDR3 bases: TGTGCCAGCAGTGATCGGACTAAGGAAAGTGAGCAGTTCTTC. Full variable domain (remainder filled in from reference TRBV2 and TRBJ2-1): EPEVTQTPSHQVTQMGQEVILRCVPISNHLYFYWYRQILGQKVEFLVSFYNNEISEKSEIFDDQFSVERPDGSNFTLKIRSTKLEDSAMYFCASSDRTKESEQFFGPGTRLTVL.

This sequence joins TRBV5-1 and TRBJ2-5; 12 bases agree with TRBD1. The germline V gene encodes CDR1 SGHRS and CDR2 YFSETQ. There are 16 residues in the CDR3. V trimming: 2 bases; J trimming: 5 bases; junction bases outside the gene matches: 7. DNA for the CDR3: TGCGCCAGCAGCTTAATGGGACAGGGGGCGACGGAGACCCAGTACTTC. It is translated as CASSLMGQGATETQYF.

This clone was observed a few times. The CDR3 DNA is TGTGCCAGCAGTCCAACCGGGACAGGGTACACTGAAGCTTTCTTT. Its translation is CASSPTGTGYTEAFF. This chain joins TRBV4-2 and TRBJ1-1, with 9 bases aligning to TRBD1. Germline loops: CDR1 LGHNA, CDR2 YNFKEQ. This CDR3 comprises 15 residues. The junction had 8 bases not matched to a gene; V was cut back by 6 bases and J by 3 bases.

The chain joins TRBV7-9 to TRBJ1-1; TRBD1 agrees at 10 bases. The J segment lost 3 bases and the V segment lost 5 bases, leaving 6 bases of the junction unmatched. CDR1 is SEHNR and CDR2 is FQNEAQ in the germline V gene (reference sequence). The CDR3 is 15 residues long. The CDR3 here is CASSSRDRGYTEAFF. In nucleotides, the CDR3 is TGTGCCAGCAGCAGCCGGGACAGGGGTTACACTGAAGCTTTCTTT.

The rearrangement links TRBV7-2 to TRBJ1-1, with D maybe TRBD1 (5 bases). The CDR3 is made up of 15 amino acids. The germline V and J ends were trimmed by 3 bases and 4 bases, with 15 bases remaining between them. Germline CDR1 SGHTA, CDR2 FQGNSA. The CDR3 sequence is CASSFSGGSVTEAFF. The CDR3 DNA reads TGTGCCAGCAGCTTTTCCGGGGGGTCTGTCACTGAAGCTTTCTTT.

The chain links TRBV4-2 to TRBJ2-7, with D uncertain. The germline CDR1 and CDR2 sequences are LGHNA and YNFKEQ. Trimming removed 0 bases at V and 3 bases at J, with 6 bases between. CDR3 length equals 13 residues. CDR3 amino acids: CASSQEVDYEQYF. DNA for the CDR3: TGTGCCAGCAGCCAAGAAGTAGACTACGAGCAGTACTTC.

The chain recombines TRBV18 with TRBJ2-5; possibly TRBD2 for D (5 bases). The CDR3 runs to 14 residues. Trimming removed 3 bases at V and 1 base at J, with 9 bases between. Germline CDR1 is KGHSH and CDR2 is LQKENI. CDR3 sequence: CASSPTLAQETQYF. The DNA of the CDR3 is TGTGCCAGCTCACCCACCCTAGCCCAAGAGACCCAGTACTTC.

This sequence joins TRBV6-5 and TRBJ2-7, with 8 bases matching TRBD2. CDR1 is MNHEY and CDR2 is SVGAGI in the germline V gene. The V segment lost 3 bases and the J segment 3 bases; nucleotides outside the gene matches: 4. This CDR3 has 14 amino acids. The chain's CDR3 is CASSYGGRIYEQYF. The CDR3 DNA reads as TGTGCCAGCAGTTATGGCGGGAGGATCTACGAGCAGTACTTC.

The chain has TRBV19 and TRBJ2-1; D is possibly TRBD2 (5 bases). Germline values: CDR1 LNHDA, CDR2 SQIVND (reference sequence). The CDR3 loop spans 13 amino acids. Trimming pared 4 bases from V and 2 bases from J, leaving 6 bases between. The CDR3 region is CASSRTPYNEQFF. CDR3 nucleotides: TGTGCCAGTAGTAGGACTCCCTACAATGAGCAGTTCTTC.

This clone was counted a single time. V usage is TRBV28 and J usage is TRBJ2-7; 7 bases line up with TRBD2. Germline V gene data show CDR1 as MDHEN and CDR2 as SYDVKM. With 2 bases clipped from V and 4 bases from J, the junction kept 11 bases outside the gene matches. This CDR3 has 16 residues. CDR3: CASSLMSGGSGYEQYF. Here the CDR3 DNA reads TGTGCCAGCAGTTTAATGTCAGGCGGGAGCGGGTACGAGCAGTACTTC. The full variable domain, its missing parts supplied by reference TRBV28 and TRBJ2-7, is DVKVTQSSRYLVKRTGEKVFLECVQDMDHENMFWYRQDPGLGLRLIYFSYDVKMKEKGDIPEGYSVSREKKERFSLILESASTNQTSMYLCASSLMSGGSGYEQYFGPGTRLTVT.

The chain employs TRBV10-3 and TRBJ2-7; tentative D call: TRBD1 (7 bases). V gave up 10 bases and J gave up 5 bases, with 15 bases separating them. The CDR3 covers 12 residues. Germline V lookup: CDR1 ENHRY, CDR2 SYGVKD. The CDR3 nucleotides are TGTGCCACCCAGGGGGGATCGGACGAGCAGTACTTC. As protein: CATQGGSDEQYF.

V and J are TRBV5-1 and TRBJ1-1, with unresolved D. V lost 0 bases to trimming and J lost 5 bases, with 14 bases between them. The CDR3 runs to 15 residues. Per germline, CDR1 SGHRS and CDR2 YFSETQ. In DNA form, the CDR3 reads TGCGCCAGCAGCTTGGACCCGGCGGTAAATACTGAAGCTTTCTTT. The encoded protein is CASSLDPAVNTEAFF.

This chain joins TRBV2 and TRBJ1-2, with 7 bases that match TRBD1. CDR1 and CDR2 from the germline V gene are SNHLY and FYNNEI. The CDR3 has 18 residues. Trimming took 4 bases from V and 5 from J; bases not matched to a gene: 19. CDR3 residues: CASSVSRNPLDRVYGYTF. Here the CDR3 DNA reads TGTGCCAGCAGTGTGTCAAGGAACCCCCTCGACAGGGTATATGGCTACACCTTC.

This clone turned up a few times. The rearrangement uses TRBV6-1 and TRBJ2-3; D not certain. Germline V lookup: CDR1 MNHNS, CDR2 SASEGT. Trimming stripped 1 base from V and 0 bases from J, with 8 bases between. The CDR3 has 15 amino acids. CDR3 residues: CASSEDHGSTDTQYF. The CDR3 DNA follows: TGTGCCAGCAGTGAAGACCACGGGAGCACAGATACGCAGTATTTT.

The chain links TRBV5-1 to TRBJ2-6; perhaps TRBD1 as D (6 bases). From germline, CDR1 is SGHRS and CDR2 YFSETQ. V gave up 4 bases and J gave up 0 bases, with 23 bases separating them. There are 20 residues in the CDR3. The CDR3 bases are TGCGCCAGCAGCCTAAGGGGGTTGCCGGTCACCAGCTCTGGGGCCAACGTCCTGACTTTC. It encodes CASSLRGLPVTSSGANVLTF.

The table lists this clone with a count of one. CDR3 region: CASSYSGTGYSEAFF. The CDR3 DNA follows: TGTGCCAGCAGTTATAGCGGGACAGGGTACTCTGAAGCTTTCTTT. This chain joins TRBV6-6 and TRBJ1-1, with 9 bases lining up with TRBD1. CDR1 is MNHNY and CDR2 is SVGAGI in the germline V gene (reference sequence). The V segment lost 3 bases and the J segment 6 bases; nucleotides outside the gene matches: 8. The CDR3 is 15 residues long.

The chain couples TRBV27 to TRBJ1-2; TRBD1 is a possible D gene (5 bases). Trimming removed 5 bases at V and 2 bases at J, with 12 bases between. This CDR3 comprises 14 residues. Germline CDR1 and CDR2: MNHEY and SMNVEV (reference sequence). The CDR3 DNA reads as TGTGCCAGCAGTACGGGGCCCTGGAACTATGGCTACACCTTC. Translation gives CASSTGPWNYGYTF.

V and J are TRBV4-1 and TRBJ1-1, with D possibly being TRBD1 (5 bases). Germline V CDR1 and CDR2: MGHRA, YSYEKL. The V end lost 0 bases, the J end lost 5 bases, and 13 bases lay between the germline ends. This CDR3 spans 15 amino acids. In DNA, the CDR3 is TGCGCCAGCAGCCAAGAATCGAGGGGAGGAACTGAAGCTTTCTTT. This encodes CASSQESRGGTEAFF.